This T cell receptor beta chain was sequenced during a study of blood T cells in healthy people across ages (dated by TCRdb to between 2014 and 2016). Some background on the complete study: In model experiments, roughly one uniquely barcoded TCR beta cDNA molecule per two T cells was captured by template switching. Age-related changes in TCR beta repertoire diversity were measured in the study by deep sequencing normalized with unique cDNA molecular identifiers. To avoid experimental bias, donors of different ages were spread randomly across the sequencing lanes. Four age groups were formed from the donors: young (average roughly 16 years), middle-aged (more than 35), aged (under 70) and long-lived (about 80). The study analyzed two additional independent replicas of 1 million unique cDNA reads from the same blood draw for two donors, one aged 18 to 29 and one aged 80 or older.

The V end loses 6 bases and the J end loses 9 bases, and a stretch of 18 bases separates them. In the germline V gene, CDR1 corresponds to MNHEY and CDR2 to SVGEGT. From its cysteine to its phenylalanine, the CDR3 spans 14 amino acids. Only the CDR3 portion is preserved as DNA: 42 bases, with reading frame beginning at the first base. Study-wide conclusions, independent of this receptor: Observed TCR beta diversity per million T cells fell roughly linearly with age, and a significant reduction was already apparent by age around 40. Compared with the aged group, more naive CD4+ T cells, fewer expanded clones and increased TCR diversity were shown by the long-lived group, suggesting age selection. The percentage of naive T cells measured by flow cytometry correlated strongly with observed TCR beta diversity. Donor CMV infection status was unknown, potentially confounding age-related changes in expanded clonotypes. Estimates of total diversity from one million sequenced T cells were regarded as lower bounds and underestimates. Conclusive comparison of naive and antigen-experienced compartments was prevented by the profiling of bulk unsorted PBMCs.

Libraries were built with 5' RACE. The instrument was an Illumina HiSeq 2500. A second PCR of roughly 6 to 11 cycles was run with a J-beta primer mix and a sample-barcoded 5' primer. A unique molecular identifier was introduced onto each TCR beta cDNA molecule by a template-switch 5' adaptor carrying 12 random nucleotides. Each sample yielded at least 2.5 million CDR3-containing paired-end reads. All of the RNA was converted into first-strand cDNA using the Mint cDNA synthesis kit, with a TRBC-specific oligonucleotide serving as the primer. After uracil-DNA glycosylase treatment, a first 18-cycle PCR used universal primers M1SS and BC2_uni_R on all cDNA. The authors' pipeline ran thus. Normalization of each sample was performed by random selection of 1 million high-quality reads, each carrying a distinct molecular identifier. Reads sharing molecular identifiers were discarded rather than binned into consensus sequences. MiTCR, set to a Q25 quality threshold and the strictest error-elimination algorithm, was used for CDR3 identification, clonotype clustering and error correction. A nonparametric unseen species model with Euler transformation was used to estimate lower-bound total TCR beta diversity. TCRdb redid the processing of the public reads, applying fastp at Q25 and MiXCR, and retained in-frame beta chains. Every CDR3 protein is listed once, alongside the most common genes and DNA of its rows. V and J calls and clone size were set by TCRdb, not the authors. The sample has about a million distinct CDR3 sequences on record, around 54% of them singletons. The ten largest make up about a fifth of the sample.

Note on this clonotype: Its specific antigen is unknown. Base-call qualities are not available, and no considerably larger clone is one nucleotide away.

The approximately 41 donors, aged about 6 to 95 years, were systemically healthy Caucasian individuals from Russia. Each donor gave approximately 10 milliliters of peripheral blood, collected into EDTA-treated Vacutainer tubes. Ficoll-Paque density-gradient centrifugation was used to isolate PBMCs, with at least 7 million per sample. Total RNA was extracted from PBMCs with Trizol reagent, with at least 5.5 micrograms obtained per sample. For every donor, flow cytometry on a PBMC aliquot measured the percentage of naive CD45RAhigh/CD27high T cells. Sequencing input: blood. The TCR sequence derives from a woman aged 60-75 years in good health. The V gene is TRBV6-2 or TRBV6-3 and the J gene is TRBJ1-3; TRBD1 is perhaps the D gene, given 6 matching bases. CDR3 loop: CASRTVTGQFTIYF. The DNA sequence is given as TGTGCCAGCAGAACCGTGACCGGACAGTTCACCATATATTTT.